The rows below give T cell receptor beta chains drawn from one sample of a study of cytomegalovirus exposure and HLA in healthy donors. The method was immunoSEQ multiplex PCR; TCRdb's version includes in-frame clones alone and lacks a portion of them. The sample lists about 160,000 clones, about 80% seen once, with roughly 4.7% in the top ten. Sample: PBMCs. The receptors derive from a man under 40 in good health and CMV-seronegative. CDR3s include the opening cysteine and the closing phenylalanine or tryptophan. The D gene is left open where the match is weak. Size tells how often a clone was seen (once, few, many) or the class of an expanded clone, and some rows leave it out.

clone_size j_call d_call v_call cdr3_aa cdr3_nt
. TRBJ1-3 . TRBV27 CASSLVGPGNTIYF TGTGCCAGCAGTTTAGTGGGCCCCGGAAACACCATATATTTT
few TRBJ1-2 . TRBV19 CASSVDSYGYTF TGTGCCAGTAGTGTTGACAGTTATGGCTACACCTTC
. TRBJ1-2 TRBD1 TRBV27 CASSLRDRAGGYTF TGTGCCAGCAGTTTGAGGGACAGGGCGGGGGGCTACACCTTC
. TRBJ2-1 TRBD1 TRBV11-2 CASSFGQGFWNEQFF TGTGCCAGCAGCTTTGGACAGGGGTTTTGGAATGAGCAGTTCTTC
. TRBJ1-4 . TRBV19 CASSTSRGGNEKLFF TGTGCCAGTAGTACCTCGAGGGGGGGGAATGAAAAACTGTTTTTT
. TRBJ2-2 TRBD2 TRBV9 CASSVAPTSALGRVAGELFF TGTGCCAGCAGCGTAGCGCCGACTAGCGCCCTAGGAAGGGTCGCCGGGGAGCTGTTTTTT
. TRBJ2-6 . TRBV27 CASKLAASGANVLTF TGTGCCAGCAAGTTAGCAGCCTCTGGGGCCAACGTCCTGACTTTC
few TRBJ2-1 . TRBV27 CASSLLVERSSYNEQFF TGTGCCAGCAGTCTCCTCGTAGAGCGGAGCTCCTACAATGAGCAGTTCTTC
. TRBJ1-2 . TRBV5-4 CASSRPGRTRNGYTF TGTGCCAGCAGCCGACCGGGGAGAACACGGAATGGCTACACCTTC
few TRBJ2-3 TRBD1 TRBV5-5 CASSPDRGTDTQYF TGTGCCAGCAGCCCGGACAGGGGGACAGATACGCAGTATTTT
. TRBJ1-2 TRBD1 TRBV10-3 CAISDRDRLFYGYTF TGTGCCATCAGTGACCGGGACAGGCTCTTCTATGGCTACACCTTC
. TRBJ1-5 . TRBV4-1 CASSQLLRGRQPQHF TGCGCCAGCAGCCAGTTACTAAGGGGAAGACAGCCCCAGCATTTT
. TRBJ2-3 . TRBV9 CASSVPSSTDTQYF TGTGCCAGCAGCGTCCCCTCTAGCACAGATACGCAGTATTTT
. TRBJ2-5 TRBD1 TRBV29-1 CSVPGQGGEQYF TGCAGCGTCCCGGGACAGGGAGGAGAGCAGTACTTC
. TRBJ1-1 TRBD1 TRBV10-2 CASRAGTANTEAFF TGCGCCAGCAGGGCCGGGACAGCGAACACTGAAGCTTTCTTT
. TRBJ1-4 TRBD1 TRBV10-3 CAIGGQGVEKLFF TGTGCCATCGGGGGACAGGGGGTAGAAAAACTGTTTTTT
. TRBJ2-3 . TRBV7-9 CASSLLGQSTDTQYF TGTGCCAGCAGCTTACTTGGACAGAGCACAGATACGCAGTATTTT
. TRBJ2-1 TRBD2 TRBV28 CASRLGGLAGGMVRGQFF TGTGCCAGCAGATTAGGGGGACTAGCGGGAGGGATGGTTAGGGGGCAGTTCTTC
. TRBJ2-1 TRBD1 TRBV5-4 CASSLGQGAYNEQFF TGTGCCAGCAGCTTGGGACAGGGAGCCTACAATGAGCAGTTCTTC
. TRBJ2-1 TRBD1 TRBV7-9 CASSLQGPEQFF TGTGCCAGCAGCCTACAGGGGCCTGAGCAGTTCTTC
. TRBJ2-3 TRBD2 TRBV7-2 CASSPLAGVDTQYF TGTGCCAGCAGCCCTCTAGCGGGGGTGGATACGCAGTATTTT
. TRBJ2-7 TRBD2 TRBV6-6 CASSYGREINEQYF TGTGCCAGCAGTTACGGGCGGGAGATTAACGAGCAGTACTTC
. TRBJ1-1 . TRBV11-2 CASSGNMNTEAFF TGTGCCAGCAGCGGCAACATGAACACTGAAGCTTTCTTT
. TRBJ1-5 . TRBV27 CASSLGAGLTNQPQHF TGTGCCAGCAGTTTAGGGGCAGGCCTCACAAATCAGCCCCAGCATTTT